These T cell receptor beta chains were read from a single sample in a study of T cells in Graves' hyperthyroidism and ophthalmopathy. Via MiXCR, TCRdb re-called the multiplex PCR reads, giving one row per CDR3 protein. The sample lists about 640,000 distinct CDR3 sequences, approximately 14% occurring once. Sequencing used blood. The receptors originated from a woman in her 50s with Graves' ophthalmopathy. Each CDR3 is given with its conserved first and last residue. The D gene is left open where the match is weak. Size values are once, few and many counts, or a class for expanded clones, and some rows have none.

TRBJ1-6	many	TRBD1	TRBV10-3	TGTGCCATCAGAGGGGACAGCTCCTATAATTCACCCCTCCACTTT	CAIRGDSSYNSPLHF
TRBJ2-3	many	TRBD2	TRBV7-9	TGTGCCAGCAGCCCTAGCGGGAGAGCGCAGTATTTT	CASSPSGRAQYF
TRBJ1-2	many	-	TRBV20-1	TGCACTGCAGGCCAGGGGCTTGGCTACACCTTC	CTAGQGLGYTF
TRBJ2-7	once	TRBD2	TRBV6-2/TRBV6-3	TGTGCCAGCAGACGACTAGCGGAGAAGTACTACGAGCAGTACTTC	CASRRLAEKYYEQYF
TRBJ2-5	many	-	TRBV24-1	TGTGCCACCAGTGATTTTTCAGGGGGAGGGAAAGAGACCCAGTACTTC	CATSDFSGGGKETQYF
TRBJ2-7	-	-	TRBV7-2	TGTGCCAGCAGCAAAACTCCTAGCTACGAGCAGTACTTC	CASSKTPSYEQYF
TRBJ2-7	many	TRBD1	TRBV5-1	TGCGCCACCTCCCCCGGGACAGGGATATACGAGCAGTACTTC	CATSPGTGIYEQYF
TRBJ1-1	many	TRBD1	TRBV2	TGTGCCAGCGAGGACAGGGGAATGAACACTGAAGCTTTCTTT	CASEDRGMNTEAFF
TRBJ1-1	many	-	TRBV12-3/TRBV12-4	TGTGCCAGCAGTGTCAGAGGGATGAACACTGAAGCTTTCTTT	CASSVRGMNTEAFF
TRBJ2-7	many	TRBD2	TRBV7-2	TGTGCCAGCAGCTATGGTGGTAGCGGGACCATTAGCTCCTACGAGCAGTACTTC	CASSYGGSGTISSYEQYF
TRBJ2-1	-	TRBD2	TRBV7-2	TGTGCCAGCAGCTTACTGGGTGGGCGGGGGAACTACAATGAGCAGTTCTTC	CASSLLGGRGNYNEQFF
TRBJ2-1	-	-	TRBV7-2	TGTGCCAGCAGTTTCCGGACGTCCAGCCTGAAGACCTACAATGAGCAGTTCTTC	CASSFRTSSLKTYNEQFF
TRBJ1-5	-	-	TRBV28	TGTGCCAGCACCCCCTGGGATTTTAGCAATCAGCCCCAGCATTTT	CASTPWDFSNQPQHF
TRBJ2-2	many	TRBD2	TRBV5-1	TGCGCCAGCAGCGCCGCTAGCGGGAGGGCGCACGGGGAGCTGTTTTTT	CASSAASGRAHGELFF
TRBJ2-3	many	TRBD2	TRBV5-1	TGCGCCAGCAGCGCGGGACTAGCGGGAGGGAGATCTAGCACAGATACGCAGTATTTT	CASSAGLAGGRSSTDTQYF
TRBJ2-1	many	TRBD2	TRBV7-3	TGTGCCAGCAGCTTATTGGCGATTCCCGGGACTAGCGGGAGGGCACACAATGAGCAGTTCTTC	CASSLLAIPGTSGRAHNEQFF
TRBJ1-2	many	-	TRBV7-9	TGTGCCAGCAGCTTAGCATCCTCGGAAGGCTACACCTTC	CASSLASSEGYTF
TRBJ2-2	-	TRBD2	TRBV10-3	TGTGCCATCAGTGAGTCGCCCGGGACTAAAGCGCGGGAGCTGTTTTTT	CAISESPGTKARELFF
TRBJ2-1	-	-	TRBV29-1	TGCAGCGTTGAAGATGCCGTAGACATTACCTTGGGTTGGAAGCAGTTCTTC	CSVEDAVDITLGWKQFF
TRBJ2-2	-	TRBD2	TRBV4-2	TGTGCCAGCAGCTCGTGGGAGGGAGAGATAGCGGGAGAGGAGGACGGGGAGCTGTTTTTT	CASSSWEGEIAGEEDGELFF
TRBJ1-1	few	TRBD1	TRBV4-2	TGTGCCAGCAGCCGCAGGGGGATTGGTAGCTCTGAAGCTTTCTTT	CASSRRGIGSSEAFF
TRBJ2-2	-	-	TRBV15	TGTGCCACCAGCACTGCCGGGGAGCTGTTTTTT	CATSTAGELFF
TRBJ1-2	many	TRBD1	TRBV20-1	TGCAGTGCTAGAGCTCCTCGGGACAGGGGTTGGAGTGGCTACACCTTC	CSARAPRDRGWSGYTF
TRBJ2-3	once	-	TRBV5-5	TGTGCCAGCAGCCCAAACAGGGGAGGAGGCACAGATACGCAGTATTTT	CASSPNRGGGTDTQYF
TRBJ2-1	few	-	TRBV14	TGTGCCAGCAGCCAAGCCGGCCATGAGCAGTTCTTC	CASSQAGHEQFF
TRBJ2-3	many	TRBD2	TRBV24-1	TGTGCCACCAGTGATTACCGACTAGCGGGGGGCACAGATACGCAGTATTTT	CATSDYRLAGGTDTQYF
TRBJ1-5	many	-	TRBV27	TGTGCCAGCAGTTCGGCACGGGACAGCAATCAGCCCCAGCATTTT	CASSSARDSNQPQHF
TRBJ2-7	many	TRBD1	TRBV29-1	TGCAGCGTTGGGGGGCACGACAGGGCAGCTGGTTACGAGCAGTACTTC	CSVGGHDRAAGYEQYF
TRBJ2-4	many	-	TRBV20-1	TGCAGTGCTAGAGTTGGGTCGGGATCAAGTATTCAGTACTTC	CSARVGSGSSIQYF